The clone carrying this TCR beta chain was counted a few times. TCRdb passed the RT-PCR reads through MiXCR, listing each CDR3 protein once. The sample carries around 150,000 distinct CDR3 sequences, around 9.9% recorded once. The CDR3 length is 18 residues. The germline V gene encodes CDR1 LGHNA and CDR2 YNFKEQ. With V trimmed by 3 bases and J by 4 bases, 12 bases remained unmatched. This entry is derived from a study of response to subunit inactivated influenza vaccine. This specimen was non-naive T cells sorted from PBMCs, taken around seven weeks after vaccination. The chain recombines TRBV4-2 with TRBJ2-5; 12 nucleotides match TRBD2. The sequence was obtained from a man aged 45-65 years who received an inactivated influenza vaccine. The CDR3 nucleotides read TGTGCCAGCAGCCATATCCTAGCGGGAGGGGGGGTGAGAGAGACCCAGTACTTC. This gives the protein CASSHILAGGGVRETQYF.